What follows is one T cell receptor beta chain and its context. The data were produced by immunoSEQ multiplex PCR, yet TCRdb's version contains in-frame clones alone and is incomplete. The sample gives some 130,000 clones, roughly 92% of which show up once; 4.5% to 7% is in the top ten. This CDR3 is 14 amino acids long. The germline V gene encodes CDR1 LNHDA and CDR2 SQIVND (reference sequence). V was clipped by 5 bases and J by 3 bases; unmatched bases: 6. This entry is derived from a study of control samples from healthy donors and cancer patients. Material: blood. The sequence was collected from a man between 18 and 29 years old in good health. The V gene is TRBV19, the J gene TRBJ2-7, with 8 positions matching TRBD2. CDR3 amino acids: CASSPREGRYEQYF. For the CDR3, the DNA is TGTGCCAGTAGTCCCCGGGAGGGACGCTACGAGCAGTACTTC.